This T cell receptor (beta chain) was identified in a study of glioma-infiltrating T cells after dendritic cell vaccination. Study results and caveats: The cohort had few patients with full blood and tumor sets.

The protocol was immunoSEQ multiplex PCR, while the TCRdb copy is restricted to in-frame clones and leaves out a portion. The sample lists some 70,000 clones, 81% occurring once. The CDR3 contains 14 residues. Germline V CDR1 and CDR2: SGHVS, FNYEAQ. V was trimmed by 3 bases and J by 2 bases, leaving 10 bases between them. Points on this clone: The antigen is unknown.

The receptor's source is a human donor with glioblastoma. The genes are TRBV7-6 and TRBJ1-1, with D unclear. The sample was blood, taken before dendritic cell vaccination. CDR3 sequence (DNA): TGTGCCAGCAGCTTTTCGACGGGAAACACTGAAGCTTTCTTT. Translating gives CASSFSTGNTEAFF.